One and the same sample provided the 23 T cell receptor beta chains below, sequenced in a study of Graves' ophthalmopathy and Graves' hyperthyroidism. TCR beta CDR3 amplification used RNA transcripts. The authors performed first-round RT-PCR with HTBI primers and then a second-round multiplex PCR. From the multiplex PCR reads, TCRdb called clonotypes with MiXCR, one entry per CDR3 protein. The sample holds around 400,000 distinct CDR3 sequences, approximately 21% seen once. Specimen: peripheral blood. Source of these receptors: a young woman with stable Graves' hyperthyroidism.

This clonotype was counted many times. The chain recombines TRBV20-1 with TRBJ2-7; D is uncertain. The CDR3 sequence is 15 residues long. Trimming pared 0 bases from V and 6 bases from J, leaving 18 bases between. CDR1 is DFQATT, CDR2 SNEGSKA, per germline (reference sequence). CDR3 residues: CSARDGGSAKSEQYF. CDR3 DNA sequence: TGCAGTGCTAGAGATGGCGGCAGCGCTAAATCCGAGCAGTACTTC.

The sample holds many counts of this clonotype. The CDR3 reads CAWSVPYGRTEFNYGYTF. CDR3 in DNA: TGTGCCTGGAGTGTACCCTACGGACGGACAGAGTTTAACTATGGCTACACCTTC. The gene calls are TRBV30 and TRBJ1-2; weak D call: TRBD1 (6 bases). Deletions cut 0 bases from V and 1 base from J, with 21 bases between. Germline assignment: CDR1 GTSNPN and CDR2 SVGIG (reference sequence). The CDR3 length is 18 residues.

This clonotype was found many times. The rearrangement joins TRBV30 to TRBJ1-2, with D perhaps TRBD1 (5 bases). Germline CDR1 is GTSNPN and CDR2 is SVGIG (reference sequence). Trimming pared 5 bases from V and 4 bases from J, leaving 20 bases between. The CDR3 covers 15 residues. As DNA, the CDR3 is TGTGCCTGGGCCGGTCAGGGAGGGACGGTCTATGGCTACACCTTC. It codes for CAWAGQGGTVYGYTF.

This clonotype occurred many times. CDR3 sequence reads: CASSWGRNQPQHF. The CDR3 DNA follows: TGTGCCAGCAGCTGGGGACGGAATCAGCCCCAGCATTTT. The chain couples TRBV5-8 to TRBJ1-5; the D gene is possibly TRBD1 (5 bases). CDR3 size: 13 residues. Germline CDR1 and CDR2: SGHTS and YDEGEE. The V end lost 3 bases, the J end lost 4 bases, and 8 bases lay between the germline ends.

At least ten counts were recorded for this clonotype. This sequence joins TRBV19 and TRBJ1-1, with D uncertain. V lost 4 bases and J lost 6, with 15 bases in between. CDR3 length equals 14 residues. The V gene's germline CDR1 is LNHDA and CDR2 SQIVND (reference sequence). The CDR3 sequence is CASSTKRASAEAFF. The CDR3 region has the DNA TGTGCCAGTAGTACAAAGAGGGCTAGCGCTGAAGCTTTCTTT.

This clonotype was counted ten times or more. The chain recombines TRBV7-8 with TRBJ2-5; TRBD1 matches 7 bases. The CDR3 is made up of 15 amino acids. J gave up 2 bases and V 5 bases, and 8 bases lay outside the gene matches. Germline CDR1 reads SGHVS; CDR2 reads FQNEAQ. DNA of the CDR3: TGTGCCAGCAGCACTACAGGGGACCTACAAGAGACCCAGTACTTC. It encodes CASSTTGDLQETQYF.

Only one count was recorded for this clonotype. The chain recombines TRBV28 with TRBJ2-7, with TRBD1 matching over 8 bases. The V gene end was trimmed by 6 bases and the J gene end by 4 bases; junction bases not matched to a gene: 8. This CDR3 has 14 residues. Looked up from germline, CDR1 is MDHEN and CDR2 is SYDVKM. The chain's CDR3 is CASSHTGGLYEQYF. The CDR3 coding sequence is TGTGCCAGCAGCCACACAGGGGGTTTGTACGAGCAGTACTTC.

The V gene is TRBV11-2, the J gene TRBJ1-5, with unresolved D. The CDR3 has 16 residues. V lost 1 base and J lost 1, with 11 bases in between. Germline CDR1 SGHAT, CDR2 FQNNGV. In DNA form, the CDR3 reads TGTGCCAGCAGCTTAGGATCGGGTTTAAGCAATCAGCCCCAGCATTTT. It yields the protein CASSLGSGLSNQPQHF.

A remark on this clonotype: One junction end disagrees with the germline gene, perhaps due to a read error. The chain couples TRBV19 to TRBJ2-5; 9 bases line up with TRBD1. This CDR3 region has 15 residues. Germline loops: CDR1 LNHDA, CDR2 SQIVND (reference sequence). This CDR3 reads CASNAGQGAGESQYF. Written as DNA, the CDR3 is TGTGCCAGTAACGCGGGACAGGGCGCCGGGGAGAGCCAGTACTTC.

This clonotype was seen at least ten times. The chain couples TRBV28 to TRBJ1-6, with TRBD1 identical over 7 bases. There are 16 residues in the CDR3. Germline assignment: CDR1 MDHEN and CDR2 SYDVKM. Germline trimming cut 3 bases from V and 0 bases from J; bases unmatched to any gene: 2. CDR3 nucleotides: TGTGCCAGCAGTTTCCCAGGGGGCTCCTATAATTCACCCCTCCACTTT. Translation gives CASSFPGGSYNSPLHF.

This clonotype was seen repeatedly, ten times or more. The chain uses TRBV7-9 and TRBJ1-2; D is unresolved. Trimming pared 4 bases from V and 9 bases from J, leaving 12 bases between. From germline, CDR1 is SEHNR and CDR2 FQNEAQ (reference sequence). The CDR3 is 12 amino acids. CDR3: CASSSFEKSYTF. CDR3 DNA: TGTGCCAGCAGCTCGTTTGAGAAGAGCTACACCTTC.

The rearrangement uses TRBV28 and TRBJ1-1, with a possible D match to TRBD1 (5 bases). CDR3 length: 14 residues. Germline CDR1 and CDR2: MDHEN and SYDVKM. Deletions cut 5 bases from V and 7 bases from J, with 17 bases between. The CDR3 DNA reads as TGTGCCAGCAGTGGCCGGGACGCCAGGGTTGAAGCTTTCTTT. Protein product: CASSGRDARVEAFF.

This clonotype has a count of ten or more. The J gene is TRBJ1-1, the V gene TRBV6-5; a weak D match, TRBD1 (5 bases). There are 14 residues in the CDR3. Trimming stripped 0 bases from V and 3 bases from J, with 8 bases between. Germline V gives CDR1 MNHEY, CDR2 SVGAGI. For the CDR3, the DNA is TGTGCCAGCAGTTACTCGGGAGGGGACACTGAAGCTTTCTTT. Encoded protein: CASSYSGGDTEAFF.

This clonotype has a count of ten or more. This chain uses TRBV20-1 with TRBJ2-7, with TRBD2 identical over 12 bases. CDR1 and CDR2 from the germline V gene are DFQATT and SNEGSKA (reference sequence). Trimming cost V 1 base and J 0 bases; bases outside gene matches: 4. The CDR3 extends over 16 amino acids. CDR3 protein: CSARGTSGTSSYEQYF. As DNA, the CDR3 is TGCAGTGCTAGAGGGACTAGCGGGACAAGCTCCTACGAGCAGTACTTC.

The genes are TRBV13 and TRBJ1-5; D gene ambiguous. Germline CDR1 PRHDT, CDR2 FYEKMQ (reference sequence). V was shortened by 2 bases and J by 2 bases, with 13 bases between the two germline ends. There are 16 residues in the CDR3. CDR3 loop: CASSLRGDGGNQPQHF. The CDR3, as DNA: TGTGCCAGCAGCTTACGGGGAGATGGGGGCAATCAGCCCCAGCATTTT.

This clonotype was observed at least ten times. CDR3 nucleotide sequence: TGTGCCAGCAGCCTCCCCCCCGGGACAGGGGTTTCCACTGAAGCTTTCTTT. The encoded protein is CASSLPPGTGVSTEAFF. V usage is TRBV5-6 and J usage is TRBJ1-1; 10 bases fit TRBD1. CDR3 length equals 17 residues. Germline values: CDR1 SGHDT, CDR2 YYEEEE. V gave up 4 bases and J gave up 4 bases; unmatched junction bases: 13.

This clonotype was counted ten times or more. The gene calls are TRBV20-1 and TRBJ2-2, with 9 positions matching TRBD2. The germline V gene encodes CDR1 DFQATT and CDR2 SNEGSKA (reference sequence). The CDR3 is 14 amino acids. The V and J ends lost 6 bases and 8 bases, in that order; junction bases with no gene match: 10. CDR3 coding DNA: TGCAGTGCCGCCCTTAGCGGGAGTCAGGGGGAGCTGTTTTTT. It translates to CSAALSGSQGELFF.

Comment on this clonotype: A much larger clone is a single base away; this may be a read error. J is TRBJ2-7 and V is TRBV3-1, with TRBD2 matching over 7 bases. CDR3 length: 16 amino acids. Per the germline V gene, CDR1 is LGHDT and CDR2 is YNNKEL (reference sequence). J gave up 2 bases and V 2 bases, and 9 bases lay outside the gene matches. CDR3: CASSQMPGRGAYEQYF. Here the CDR3 DNA reads TGTGCCAGCAGCCAAATGCCGGGACGGGGGGCCTACGAGCAGTACTTC.

This clonotype occurred many times. The chain links TRBV25-1 to TRBJ1-2; the D is unclear. Trimming removed 4 bases from V and 6 bases from J, with 6 bases in between. In germline, CDR1 is MGHDK, CDR2 SYGVNS. CDR3 length: 11 residues. The CDR3 DNA follows: TGTGCCAGCAGTGCGGGGAATGGCTACACCTTC. It is translated as CASSAGNGYTF.

The rearrangement joins TRBV12-3 or TRBV12-4 to TRBJ1-1, with 8 bases matching TRBD1. The V and J ends lost 6 bases and 8 bases, in that order; junction bases with no gene match: 8. The CDR3 length is 13 residues. CDR3: CASRPIGQGEAFF. The CDR3 bases are TGTGCCAGCAGGCCGATTGGACAGGGAGAAGCTTTCTTT.

This clonotype occurred a few times. This may stem from a read error, because a much larger clone lies one nucleotide away. The chain links TRBV7-2 to TRBJ1-1; D unresolved. The CDR3 runs to 13 residues. Germline V lookup: CDR1 SGHTA, CDR2 FQGNSA. CDR3 protein: CASSRWWNTEACF. Written as DNA, the CDR3 is TGTGCCAGCAGCCGATGGTGGAACACTGAAGCTTGCTTT.

The V call is TRBV18, the J call TRBJ1-1, with D perhaps TRBD1 (6 bases). The germline V gene encodes CDR1 KGHSH and CDR2 LQKENI. V dropped 1 base and J dropped 11 bases, with 20 bases sitting between them. CDR3 length: 15 amino acids. CDR3 nucleotide sequence: TGTGCCAGCTCACCACGAGGGGGGGCGGAGCCCGGGGCTTTCTTT. This gives the protein CASSPRGGAEPGAFF.

This clonotype was seen only a few times. The gene calls are TRBV18 and TRBJ2-7, with TRBD1 matching over 7 bases. Germline assignment: CDR1 KGHSH and CDR2 LQKENI. This CDR3 is 18 amino acids long. The J segment lost 2 bases and the V segment lost 3 bases, leaving 16 bases of the junction unmatched. The CDR3 sequence: CASSPSRGGSSVPYEQYF. Here the CDR3 DNA reads TGTGCCAGCTCACCTTCCCGAGGGGGCTCCTCCGTACCCTACGAGCAGTACTTC.